This TCR beta chain was retrieved from a study of T cell responses to AZD1222 COVID-19 vaccine. About the research overall: Researchers grouped second doses given at about 4 or about 12 weeks into one pool. Study-level findings and limits: Regions 160-218 and 743-854 dominated among vaccine-associated CD4 TCRs spanning spike.

The V end lost 8 bases, the J end lost 0 bases, and 8 bases lay between the germline ends. The CDR3 totals 14 residues. Germline V gives CDR1 LGHNA, CDR2 YNFKEQ. As for this clone: The antigen is not known.

Some clones are missing from TCRdb's copy, which holds only in-frame ones; the method was immunoSEQ multiplex PCR. The sample consists of roughly 97,000 clones, roughly 88% of them appearing once. This clonotype was sampled from an adult in good health. The chain carries TRBV4-2 and TRBJ1-6; D is ambiguous. The source was peripheral blood, collected on day 0 of AZD1222 vaccination. Here the CDR3 reads CASQRSSYNSPLHF. DNA for the CDR3: TGTGCCAGCCAGAGGAGCTCCTATAATTCACCCCTCCACTTT.